This TCR beta chain appears in the sequencing data of a study of glioma-infiltrating T cells after dendritic cell vaccination. Study-wide background: Autologous tumor lysate was loaded overnight onto monocyte-derived dendritic cells grown about seven days with IL-4 and GM-CSF.

Data came from immunoSEQ multiplex PCR; TCRdb stores just in-frame clones and leaves some out. The sample has fewer than 85,000 clones; about nine tenths are singletons. As to time point: after dendritic cell vaccination, including at tumor progression/relapse. Before vaccination, two weeks after the third vaccination, and at progression, PBMC were collected. Regarding the study as a whole: TCR clonality showed no direct relationship with survival.

Worth noting for this clone: Its target is not known.

CDR1 and CDR2 (germline): MNHNY, SVGAGI (reference sequence). The CDR3 runs 15 residues. Unmatched junction bases numbered 9, after V lost 4 bases and J lost 10 bases. The sample was blood, taken after dendritic cell vaccination. This chain links TRBV6-6 with TRBJ2-1; 11 bases map to TRBD2. This clonotype originated in a human donor with glioblastoma. CDR3 protein: CASSSGTSGQGEQFF. For the CDR3, the DNA is TGTGCCAGCAGTTCCGGGACTAGCGGCCAGGGGGAGCAGTTCTTC.